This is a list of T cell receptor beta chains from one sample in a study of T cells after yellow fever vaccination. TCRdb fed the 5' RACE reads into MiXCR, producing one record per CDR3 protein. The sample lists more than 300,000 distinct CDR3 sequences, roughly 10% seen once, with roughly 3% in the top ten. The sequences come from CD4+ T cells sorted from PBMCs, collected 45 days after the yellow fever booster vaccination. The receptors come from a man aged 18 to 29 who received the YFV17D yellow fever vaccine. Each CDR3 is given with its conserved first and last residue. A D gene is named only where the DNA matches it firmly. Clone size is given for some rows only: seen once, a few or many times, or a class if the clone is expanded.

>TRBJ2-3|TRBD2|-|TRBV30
CAWTSKRGGLGWTDTQYF
TGTGCCTGGACCTCTAAGCGGGGGGGCTTAGGTTGGACAGATACGCAGTATTTT
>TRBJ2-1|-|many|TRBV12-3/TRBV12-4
CASTKDNYNEQFF
TGTGCCAGCACCAAGGACAACTACAATGAGCAGTTCTTC
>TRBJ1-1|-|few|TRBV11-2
CASIGGMNTEAFF
TGTGCCAGTATCGGGGGTATGAACACTGAAGCTTTCTTT
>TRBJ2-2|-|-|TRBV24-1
CATSDSRAPPGELFF
TGTGCCACCAGTGATTCCAGGGCGCCCCCCGGGGAGCTGTTTTTT
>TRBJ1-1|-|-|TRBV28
CASSLALTRNTEAFF
TGTGCCAGCAGTCTCGCTTTAACAAGGAACACTGAAGCTTTCTTT
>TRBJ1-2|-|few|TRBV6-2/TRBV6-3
CASSNPGEWYGYTF
TGTGCCAGCAGTAATCCGGGGGAGTGGTATGGCTACACCTTC
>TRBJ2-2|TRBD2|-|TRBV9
CASSVEAGGDTGELFF
TGTGCCAGCAGCGTAGAGGCGGGGGGCGACACCGGGGAGCTGTTTTTT
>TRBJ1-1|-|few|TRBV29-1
CSVVHSMNTEAFF
TGCAGCGTTGTACACAGTATGAACACTGAAGCTTTCTTT
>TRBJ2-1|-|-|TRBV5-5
CASRFGREQFF
TGTGCCAGCAGATTCGGACGAGAGCAGTTCTTC
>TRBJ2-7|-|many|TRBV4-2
CASSQDLAPAYEQYF
TGTGCCAGCAGCCAAGATCTAGCGCCTGCCTACGAGCAGTACTTC
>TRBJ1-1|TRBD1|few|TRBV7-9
CASSPHRGLGTEAFF
TGTGCCAGCAGCCCGCACAGGGGGCTGGGCACTGAAGCTTTCTTT
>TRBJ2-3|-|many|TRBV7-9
CASSRDRSTDTQYF
TGTGCCAGCAGTCGGGACCGAAGCACAGATACGCAGTATTTT
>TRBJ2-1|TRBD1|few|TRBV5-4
CASSSGTGGFNEQFF
TGTGCCAGCAGCTCGGGGACAGGGGGATTTAATGAGCAGTTCTTC
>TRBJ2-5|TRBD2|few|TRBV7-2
CASSLLIAGEETQYF
TGTGCCAGCAGCTTGTTGATAGCGGGAGAAGAGACCCAGTACTTC
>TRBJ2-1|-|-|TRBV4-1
CASSELMKGTRVLYNEQFF
TGCGCCAGCAGTGAATTGATGAAAGGAACCCGGGTACTCTACAATGAGCAGTTCTTC
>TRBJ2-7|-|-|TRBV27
CASSLFGTPTYEQYF
TGTGCCAGCAGTCTTTTTGGGACACCTACGTACGAGCAGTACTTC
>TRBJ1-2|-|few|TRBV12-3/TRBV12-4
CASNLGGGGYTF
TGTGCCAGCAACCTAGGGGGGGGTGGCTACACCTTC
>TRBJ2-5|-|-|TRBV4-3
CASSQAAGPSVTQYF
TGCGCCAGCAGCCAAGCCGCTGGACCCTCGGTGACCCAGTACTTC
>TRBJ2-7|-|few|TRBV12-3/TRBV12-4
CASSDSYTYEQYF
TGTGCCAGCAGTGACAGCTATACCTACGAGCAGTACTTC
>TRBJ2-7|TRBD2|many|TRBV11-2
CASSLFGGGAGEQYF
TGTGCCAGCAGCTTATTTGGCGGGGGGGCTGGCGAGCAGTACTTC
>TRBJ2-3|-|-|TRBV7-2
CASSLVLLDTDTQYF
TGTGCCAGCAGCTTAGTTCTGTTAGACACAGATACGCAGTATTTT
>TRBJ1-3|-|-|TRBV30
CAWSPSGNTIYF
TGTGCCTGGAGTCCGAGCGGAAACACCATATATTTT
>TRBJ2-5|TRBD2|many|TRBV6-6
CASSYSGGSETQYF
TGTGCCAGCAGTTATAGCGGGGGGTCAGAGACCCAGTACTTC
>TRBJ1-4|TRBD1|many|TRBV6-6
CASSHSLQGTATNEKLFF
TGTGCCAGCAGTCACTCCCTACAGGGGACAGCAACTAATGAAAAACTGTTTTTT
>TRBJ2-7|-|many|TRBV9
CASSVVPGPDYEQYF
TGTGCCAGCAGCGTAGTGCCCGGGCCCGACTACGAGCAGTACTTC
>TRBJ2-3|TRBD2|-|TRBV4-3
CASSQDVVGLAGVTDTQYF
TGCGCCAGCAGCCAAGATGTGGTGGGGCTAGCGGGGGTCACAGATACGCAGTATTTT
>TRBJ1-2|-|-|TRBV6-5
CASSYSFGGVSGYTF
TGTGCCAGCAGTTACTCGTTTGGGGGCGTAAGTGGCTACACCTTC
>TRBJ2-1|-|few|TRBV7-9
CASSRTGEVVYNEQFF
TGTGCCAGCAGTCGCACAGGGGAGGTCGTCTACAATGAGCAGTTCTTC
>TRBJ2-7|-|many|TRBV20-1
CSVPLDYEQYF
TGCAGTGTGCCGTTAGACTACGAGCAGTACTTC
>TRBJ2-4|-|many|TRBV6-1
CASSERRTALNIQYF
TGTGCCAGCAGTGAACGTCGGACAGCTTTAAACATTCAGTACTTC
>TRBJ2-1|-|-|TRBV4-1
CASRAGTGLYNEQFF
TGCGCCAGCAGAGCCGGGACTGGTCTATACAATGAGCAGTTCTTC
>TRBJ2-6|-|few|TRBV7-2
CASSPGPPDGANVLTF
TGTGCCAGCAGTCCCGGACCTCCGGACGGGGCCAACGTCCTGACTTTC
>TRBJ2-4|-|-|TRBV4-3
CASSPSAGKNIQYF
TGCGCCAGCAGCCCCTCGGCAGGGAAAAACATTCAGTACTTC
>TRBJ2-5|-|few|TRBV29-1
CSTRDIKAAETQYF
TGCAGCACCCGGGACATTAAAGCGGCAGAGACCCAGTACTTC
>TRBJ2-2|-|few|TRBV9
CASSQSAGELFF
TGTGCCAGCAGCCAGAGCGCCGGGGAGCTGTTTTTT
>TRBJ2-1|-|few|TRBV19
CASNPLDEQFF
TGTGCCAGTAACCCTCTAGATGAGCAGTTCTTC
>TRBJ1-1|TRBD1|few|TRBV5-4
CASSDSGQLTEAFF
TGTGCCAGCAGCGACTCGGGACAGCTCACTGAAGCTTTCTTT
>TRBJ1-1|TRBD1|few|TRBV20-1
CSARDSRTGVSTEAFF
TGCAGTGCTAGAGATTCCCGGACAGGGGTGTCCACTGAAGCTTTCTTT
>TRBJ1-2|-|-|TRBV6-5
CASSYSRQDYYTF
TGTGCCAGCAGTTACTCGAGGCAGGATTACTACACCTTC
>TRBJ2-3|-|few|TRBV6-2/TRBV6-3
CASSYGLSQYF
TGTGCCAGCAGTTACGGACTCTCGCAGTATTTT
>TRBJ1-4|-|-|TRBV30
CAWGGTSDEKLFF
TGTGCCTGGGGAGGGACCTCGGATGAAAAACTGTTTTTT
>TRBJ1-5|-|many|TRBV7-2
CASSQTGNQPQHF
TGTGCCAGCAGCCAAACGGGCAATCAGCCCCAGCATTTT
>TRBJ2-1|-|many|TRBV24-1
CATSITAGGEQFF
TGTGCCACCAGTATAACAGCCGGCGGTGAGCAGTTCTTC
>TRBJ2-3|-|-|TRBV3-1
CASILTDTQYF
TGTGCCAGCATCCTCACAGATACGCAGTATTTT